This TCR beta chain derives from a study of blood T cell repertoires in COVID-19. Study information: T cells, B-cell-depleted T cells, or PBMCs supplied cDNA or gDNA.

The CDR3 is 20 amino acids. Trimming took 2 bases from V and 0 from J; bases not matched to a gene: 13. Germline values: CDR1 MNHNS, CDR2 SASEGT. The protocol was immunoSEQ multiplex PCR, while the TCRdb copy is restricted to in-frame clones and leaves out a portion. The sample carries approximately 250,000 clones, 91% recorded once. The receptor was isolated from a man aged 35 to 55 who had been exposed to COVID-19. This chain links TRBV6-1 with TRBJ2-4; TRBD1 matches at 10 bases. The sample comprised PBMCs or T cells enriched from blood (not recorded which). In nucleotides, the CDR3 is TGTGCCAGCAGTGAATATGGGACAGGGGTTGTGCTACTAGCCAAAAACATTCAGTACTTC. Translation: CASSEYGTGVVLLAKNIQYF.